The clone carrying this T cell receptor (beta chain) has only one observation. Its antigen is as yet unknown. Time point meaning: week 11, during vaccination. One vaccine dose held 300 ug of mutant IDH1 20-mer peptide and came with topical imiquimod. Germline lookup yields CDR1 SGHRS and CDR2 YFSETQ. The V and J ends lost 8 bases and 5 bases, in that order; junction bases with no gene match: 11. The CDR3 is made up of 14 amino acids. The method was immunoSEQ multiplex PCR; TCRdb's version includes in-frame clones alone and lacks a portion of them. The sample includes 40,000 to 55,000 clones, 90% to 95% seen only once; the top ten take over 2%. These data are taken from a study of a mutant IDH1 vaccine in newly diagnosed glioma. On the study more broadly: Patients had eight vaccinations, in weeks 1, 3, 5, 7, 11, 15, 19 and 23. There were approximately 60% males and approximately 38% females among treated patients, whose mean age was approximately 40 years. The start of vaccination came 4-6 weeks after radiotherapy alone, or with temozolomide cycles.

V and J are TRBV5-1 and TRBJ2-5; 8 bases agree with TRBD1. The sequenced sample was PBMCs, obtained from a glioma patient whose treatment included an IDH1 peptide vaccine. The sequence was obtained from a man aged 45-65 years with glioma. As DNA, the CDR3 is TGCGCCAGTGGGACCTCGACAGGGGAGGAGACCCAGTACTTC. Protein product: CASGTSTGEETQYF. Together with reference TRBV5-1 and TRBJ2-5, the CDR3 gives the full variable domain: KAGVTQTPRYLIKTRGQQVTLSCSPISGHRSVSWYQQTPGQGLQFLFEYFSETQRNKGNFPGRFSGRQFSNSRSEMNVSTLELGDSALYLCASGTSTGEETQYFGPGTRLLVL.